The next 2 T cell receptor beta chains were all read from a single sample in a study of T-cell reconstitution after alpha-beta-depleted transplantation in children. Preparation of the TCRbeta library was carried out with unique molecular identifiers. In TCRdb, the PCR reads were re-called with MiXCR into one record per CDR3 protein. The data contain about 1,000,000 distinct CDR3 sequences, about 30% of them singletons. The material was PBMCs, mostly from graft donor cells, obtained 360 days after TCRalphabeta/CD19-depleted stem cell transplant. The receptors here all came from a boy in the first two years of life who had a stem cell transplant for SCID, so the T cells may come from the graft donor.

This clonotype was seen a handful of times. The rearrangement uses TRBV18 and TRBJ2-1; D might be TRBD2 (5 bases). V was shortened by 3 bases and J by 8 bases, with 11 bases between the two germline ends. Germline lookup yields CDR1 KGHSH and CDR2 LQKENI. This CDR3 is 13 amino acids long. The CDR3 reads CASSPDSPYEQFF. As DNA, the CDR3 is TGTGCCAGCTCACCGGACTCCCCATATGAGCAGTTCTTC.

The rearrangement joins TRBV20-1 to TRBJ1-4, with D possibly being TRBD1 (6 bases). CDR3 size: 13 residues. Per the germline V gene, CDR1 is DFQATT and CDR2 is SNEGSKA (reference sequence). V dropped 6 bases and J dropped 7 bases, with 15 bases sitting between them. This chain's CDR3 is CSASQGRGEKLFF. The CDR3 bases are TGCAGTGCAAGCCAGGGGAGAGGTGAAAAACTGTTTTTT.